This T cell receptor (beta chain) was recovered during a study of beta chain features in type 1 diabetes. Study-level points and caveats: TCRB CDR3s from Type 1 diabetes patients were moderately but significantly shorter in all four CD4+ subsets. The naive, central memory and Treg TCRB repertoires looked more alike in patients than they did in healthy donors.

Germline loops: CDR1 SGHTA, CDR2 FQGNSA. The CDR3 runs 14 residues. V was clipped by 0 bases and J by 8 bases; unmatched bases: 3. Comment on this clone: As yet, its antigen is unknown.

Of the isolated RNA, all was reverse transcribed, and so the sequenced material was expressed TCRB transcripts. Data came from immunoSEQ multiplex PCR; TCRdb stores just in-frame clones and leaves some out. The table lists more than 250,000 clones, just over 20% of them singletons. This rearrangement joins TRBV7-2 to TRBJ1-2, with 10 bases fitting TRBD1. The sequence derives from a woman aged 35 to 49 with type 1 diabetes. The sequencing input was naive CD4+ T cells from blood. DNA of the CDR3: TGTGCCAGCAGCTTAGCGGGACAGGGGAACGGCTACACCTTC. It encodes CASSLAGQGNGYTF.